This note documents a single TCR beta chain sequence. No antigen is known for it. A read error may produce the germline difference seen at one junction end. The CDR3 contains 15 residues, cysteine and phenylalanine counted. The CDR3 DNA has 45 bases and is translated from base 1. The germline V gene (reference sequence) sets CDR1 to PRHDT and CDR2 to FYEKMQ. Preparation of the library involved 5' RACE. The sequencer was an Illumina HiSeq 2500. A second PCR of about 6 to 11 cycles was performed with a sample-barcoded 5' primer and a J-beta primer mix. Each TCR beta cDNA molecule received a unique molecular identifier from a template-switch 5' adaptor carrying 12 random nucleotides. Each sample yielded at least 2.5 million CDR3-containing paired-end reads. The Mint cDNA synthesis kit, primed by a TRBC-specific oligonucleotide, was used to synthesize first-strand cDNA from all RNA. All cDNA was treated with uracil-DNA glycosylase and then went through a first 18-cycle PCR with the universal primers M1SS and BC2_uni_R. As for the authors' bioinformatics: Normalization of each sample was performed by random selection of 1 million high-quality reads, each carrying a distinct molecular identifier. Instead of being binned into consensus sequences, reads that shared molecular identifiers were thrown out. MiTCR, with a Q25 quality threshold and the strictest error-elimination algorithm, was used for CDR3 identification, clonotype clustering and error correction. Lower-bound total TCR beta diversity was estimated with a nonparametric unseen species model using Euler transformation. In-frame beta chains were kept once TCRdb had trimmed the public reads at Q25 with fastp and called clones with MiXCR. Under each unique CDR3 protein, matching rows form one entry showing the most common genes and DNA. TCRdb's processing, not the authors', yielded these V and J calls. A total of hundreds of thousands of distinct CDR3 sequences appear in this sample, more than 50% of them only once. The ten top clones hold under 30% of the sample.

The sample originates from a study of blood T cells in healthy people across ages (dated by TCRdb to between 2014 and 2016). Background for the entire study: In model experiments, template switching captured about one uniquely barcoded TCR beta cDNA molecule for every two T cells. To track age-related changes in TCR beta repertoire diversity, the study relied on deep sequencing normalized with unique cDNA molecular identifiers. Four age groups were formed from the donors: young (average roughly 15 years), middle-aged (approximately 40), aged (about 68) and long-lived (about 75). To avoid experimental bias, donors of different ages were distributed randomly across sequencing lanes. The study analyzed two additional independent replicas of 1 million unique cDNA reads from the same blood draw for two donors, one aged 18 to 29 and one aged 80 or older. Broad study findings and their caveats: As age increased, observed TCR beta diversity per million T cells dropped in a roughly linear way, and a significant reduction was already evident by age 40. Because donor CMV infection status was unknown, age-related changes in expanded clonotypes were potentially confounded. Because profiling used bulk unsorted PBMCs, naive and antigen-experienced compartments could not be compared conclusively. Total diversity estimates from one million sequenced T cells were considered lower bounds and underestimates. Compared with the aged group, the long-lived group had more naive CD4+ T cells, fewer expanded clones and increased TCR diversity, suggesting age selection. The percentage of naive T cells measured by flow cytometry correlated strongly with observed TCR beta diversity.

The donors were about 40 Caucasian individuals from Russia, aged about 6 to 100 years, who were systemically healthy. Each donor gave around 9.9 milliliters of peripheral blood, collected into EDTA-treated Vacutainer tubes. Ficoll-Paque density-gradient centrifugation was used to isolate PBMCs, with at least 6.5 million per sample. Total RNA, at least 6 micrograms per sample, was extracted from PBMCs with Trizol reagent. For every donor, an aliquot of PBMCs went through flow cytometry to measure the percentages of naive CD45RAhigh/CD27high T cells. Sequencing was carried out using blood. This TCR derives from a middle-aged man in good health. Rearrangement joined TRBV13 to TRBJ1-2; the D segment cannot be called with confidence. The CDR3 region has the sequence CASSARQSGYYGYIF. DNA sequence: TGTGCCAGCAGCGCAAGACAAAGCGGATATTATGGCTACATCTTC.